The 21 T cell receptor beta chains listed next were all sequenced from one sample in a study of blood T cell repertoires in COVID-19. The assay was immunoSEQ multiplex PCR, and TCRdb's table has in-frame clones only and misses some. Of roughly 150,000 clones in the sample, approximately 84% were seen once. Material: peripheral blood. The origin of the receptors is a woman older than 75 with acute or convalescent COVID-19.

The chain links TRBV28 to TRBJ2-7, with a possible D match to TRBD1 (6 bases). V shed 2 bases and J shed 1 base, with 9 bases lying between them. This CDR3 has 14 residues. Germline V CDR1 and CDR2: MDHEN, SYDVKM. The CDR3 coding sequence is TGTGCCAGCAGTTTACTCGGACAGTCCTACGAGCAGTACTTC. Protein product: CASSLLGQSYEQYF.

The rearrangement links TRBV5-6 to TRBJ1-2; 8 bases map to TRBD1. V trimming: 3 bases; J trimming: 11 bases; junction bases outside the gene matches: 12. This CDR3 spans 14 amino acids. Per the germline V gene, CDR1 is SGHDT and CDR2 is YYEEEE. CDR3 region: CASSSGDRKTVYTF. In nucleotides, the CDR3 is TGTGCCAGCAGCTCCGGGGACAGGAAAACCGTTTACACCTTC.

This clone has only one observation. The chain has TRBV5-1 and TRBJ1-1; D is unclear. Germline V gives CDR1 SGHRS, CDR2 YFSETQ. The germline V and J ends were trimmed by 0 bases and 2 bases, with 8 bases remaining between them. CDR3 length: 14 amino acids. This chain's CDR3 is CASSLDAGNTEAFF. The CDR3 nucleotides read TGCGCCAGCAGCTTGGACGCAGGAAACACTGAAGCTTTCTTT.

The V gene is TRBV19, the J gene TRBJ2-7; D possibly corresponds to TRBD2 (6 bases). Trimming removed 7 bases at V and 5 bases at J, with 18 bases between. The CDR3 totals 14 residues. Germline CDR1 LNHDA, CDR2 SQIVND (reference sequence). The CDR3 protein is CASTPGRFGDEQYF. Written as DNA, the CDR3 is TGTGCCAGTACCCCGGGGAGGTTCGGGGACGAGCAGTACTTC.

This clone was seen more than once but under ten times. The chain links TRBV6-5 to TRBJ1-6; D is possibly TRBD1 (5 bases). V gave up 2 bases and J gave up 5 bases, with 13 bases separating them. The CDR3 runs 16 residues. In germline, CDR1 is MNHEY, CDR2 SVGAGI. The CDR3 here is CASSYGGGRDNSPLHF. CDR3 bases: TGTGCCAGCAGTTACGGGGGGGGAAGGGATAATTCACCCCTCCACTTT.

The chain is built from TRBV28 and TRBJ1-2; D call uncertain. The CDR3 is 16 residues long. The germline V and J ends were trimmed by 4 bases and 6 bases, with 21 bases remaining between them. The germline gives CDR1 MDHEN, CDR2 SYDVKM. The CDR3 protein is CASSSMGGVVRDGYTF. Written as DNA, the CDR3 is TGTGCCAGCAGTTCCATGGGCGGGGTTGTGAGGGATGGCTACACCTTC.

CDR3 sequence: CASSLEVSGRAGETQYF. In nucleotides, the CDR3 is TGTGCCAGCAGCTTAGAAGTGAGCGGGAGGGCCGGGGAGACCCAGTACTTC. The chain combines TRBV11-2 with TRBJ2-5; TRBD2 agrees at 10 bases. Trimming cost V 0 bases and J 5 bases; bases outside gene matches: 9. CDR3 length equals 17 residues. Germline assignment: CDR1 SGHAT and CDR2 FQNNGV.

The gene calls are TRBV7-6 and TRBJ1-6; TRBD1 matches 12 bases. The length of the CDR3 is 17 residues. Looked up from germline, CDR1 is SGHVS and CDR2 is FNYEAQ. Trimming removed 4 bases from V and 11 bases from J; junction bases left unmatched: 12. In DNA, the CDR3 is TGTGCCAGCAGCTCTCATGGGACAGGGGGCTCGCGGCCACCCCTCCACTTT. Encoded protein: CASSSHGTGGSRPPLHF.

This clone was observed a single time. CDR3 coding DNA: TGTGCCAGCAGCCAAAATACAGGAATCAATGAGCAGTTCTTC. This encodes CASSQNTGINEQFF. V gene TRBV4-2 combines with J gene TRBJ2-1, with D perhaps matching TRBD1 (5 bases). Germline lookup yields CDR1 LGHNA and CDR2 YNFKEQ. The CDR3 contains 14 residues. Trimming took off 2 bases at V and 6 bases at J, with 11 bases between the two ends.

This sequence joins TRBV9 and TRBJ2-7, with D hard to call. The CDR3 sequence is 13 residues long. CDR1 and CDR2 from the germline V gene are SGDLS and YYNGEE. The V end lost 2 bases, the J end lost 0 bases, and 6 bases lay between the germline ends. In DNA form, the CDR3 reads TGTGCCAGCAGCGTGAGTGACTCCTACGAGCAGTACTTC. This sequence encodes CASSVSDSYEQYF.

This clone was observed a few times. The J gene is TRBJ1-4, the V gene TRBV7-2; a weak D match, TRBD1 (6 bases). The germline V gene has CDR1 SGHTA and CDR2 FQGNSA. V dropped 1 base and J dropped 5 bases, with 8 bases sitting between them. The CDR3 runs 14 residues. CDR3 coding DNA: TGTGCCAGCAGCTTAGGGCAGGGGAATGAAAAACTGTTTTTT. Translated: CASSLGQGNEKLFF. Full variable domain (rest looked up from reference TRBV7-2 and TRBJ1-4): GAGVSQSPSNKVTEKGKDVELRCDPISGHTALYWYRQSLGQGLEFLIYFQGNSAPDKSGLPSDRFSAERTGGSVSTLTIQRTQQEDSAVYLCASSLGQGNEKLFFGSGTQLSVL.

The chain employs TRBV7-2 and TRBJ2-1; 8 bases align to TRBD1. CDR3 length: 15 amino acids. V lost 4 bases and J lost 9; bases outside the gene matches: 11. The germline CDR1 and CDR2 sequences are SGHTA and FQGNSA. The CDR3 loop reads CASSSRQGSFVEQFF. The CDR3 bases are TGTGCCAGCAGCTCCCGACAGGGGAGTTTCGTTGAGCAGTTCTTC.

The J gene is TRBJ2-1, the V gene TRBV5-1; D is uncertain. V lost 0 bases, J lost 0 bases, and 10 bases lay in between. CDR3 size: 16 residues. The germline V gene encodes CDR1 SGHRS and CDR2 YFSETQ. CDR3 sequence reads: CASSLGPQHSYNEQFF. CDR3 bases: TGCGCCAGCAGCTTGGGGCCACAGCACTCCTACAATGAGCAGTTCTTC.

The V call is TRBV7-2, the J call TRBJ2-2; 11 bases are shared with TRBD2. The CDR3 is made up of 17 amino acids. J lost 5 bases, V lost 5 bases, and 10 bases had no gene match. The germline V gene encodes CDR1 SGHTA and CDR2 FQGNSA. The chain's CDR3 is CASSIQGLAARTGELFF. The CDR3, as DNA: TGTGCCAGCAGCATCCAGGGACTAGCGGCGCGAACCGGGGAGCTGTTTTTT. The variable domain in full, completed from reference TRBV7-2 and TRBJ2-2, reads GAGVSQSPSNKVTEKGKDVELRCDPISGHTALYWYRQSLGQGLEFLIYFQGNSAPDKSGLPSDRFSAERTGGSVSTLTIQRTQQEDSAVYLCASSIQGLAARTGELFFGEGSRLTVL.

The chain uses TRBV18 and TRBJ1-3; weak D call: TRBD1 (6 bases). Trimming removed 2 bases from V and 2 bases from J, with 13 bases in between. The CDR3 totals 16 residues. In germline, CDR1 is KGHSH, CDR2 LQKENI. DNA for the CDR3: TGTGCCAGCTCACCAGGAACAGGGAAAACTGGAAACACCATATATTTT. Translated: CASSPGTGKTGNTIYF.

The chain combines TRBV19 with TRBJ2-7; 10 nucleotides match TRBD1. The germline V gene has CDR1 LNHDA and CDR2 SQIVND (reference sequence). V was pared by 5 bases and J by 5 bases, with 3 bases of the junction left unmatched. This CDR3 comprises 13 residues. Here the CDR3 reads CASSRGQGDEQYF. The CDR3 nucleotides read TGTGCCAGTAGTCGAGGACAGGGGGACGAGCAGTACTTC.

The sample holds one count of this clone. The chain recombines TRBV16 with TRBJ1-2, with a possible D match to TRBD1 (5 bases). The germline CDR1 and CDR2 sequences are KGHSY and FQNENV. The CDR3 is 15 amino acids. The V and J ends lost 0 bases and 6 bases respectively, with 14 bases between them. The CDR3 nucleotides read TGTGCCAGCAGCCAATCGATACAAGGGGCTCATGGCTACACCTTC. It encodes CASSQSIQGAHGYTF.

The rearrangement joins TRBV19 to TRBJ1-5; TRBD1 is a possible D gene (6 bases). From germline, CDR1 is LNHDA and CDR2 SQIVND (reference sequence). Trimming shortened V by 3 bases and J by 2 bases, and 17 bases separated the two germline ends. There are 17 residues in the CDR3. For the CDR3, the DNA is TGTGCCAGTAGTATCGGGACAAGAAGGTTTGGCAATCAGCCCCAGCATTTT. It translates to CASSIGTRRFGNQPQHF. Complete variable domain (other parts from reference TRBV19 and TRBJ1-5): DGGITQSPKYLFRKEGQNVTLSCEQNLNHDAMYWYRQDPGQGLRLIYYSQIVNDFQKGDIAEGYSVSREKKESFPLTVTSAQKNPTAFYLCASSIGTRRFGNQPQHFGDGTRLSIL.

The J gene is TRBJ1-2, the V gene TRBV5-1; no definite D call. The V end was cut by 1 base, the J end by 4 bases, with 23 bases between. The CDR3 has 18 residues. Germline CDR1 reads SGHRS; CDR2 reads YFSETQ. The DNA of the CDR3 is TGCGCCAGCAGCTTGAGTAGCAAATCCGTCGCAGTCTTCTATGGCTACACCTTC. Translating gives CASSLSSKSVAVFYGYTF.

V gene TRBV19 combines with J gene TRBJ2-5, with D possibly TRBD2 on 5 matching bases. Germline assignment: CDR1 LNHDA and CDR2 SQIVND (reference sequence). CDR3 length equals 13 residues. The V and J ends lost 4 bases and 3 bases respectively, with 9 bases between them. For the CDR3, the DNA is TGTGCCAGTAGTAGCTCCGGGGAAGAGACCCAGTACTTC. As protein: CASSSSGEETQYF.

This CDR3 is CASLQGGTDKLFF. CDR3 in DNA: TGTGCCAGCCTACAGGGGGGCACGGATAAACTGTTTTTT. This chain joins TRBV28 and TRBJ1-4; TRBD1 aligns across 8 bases. Germline V lookup: CDR1 MDHEN, CDR2 SYDVKM. The CDR3 is 13 residues long. Trimming removed 8 bases from V and 11 bases from J; junction bases left unmatched: 10.